These 27 T cell receptor beta chains came from one sample sequenced in a study of blood T cells in healthy people across ages. The authors ran a second PCR of 7 to 11 cycles using a sample-barcoded 5' primer and a J-beta primer mix. TCRdb fed the 5' RACE reads into MiXCR, producing one record per CDR3 protein. The sample yields 650,000 to 1,000,000 distinct CDR3 sequences, roughly 34% seen once. Source material: blood. Receptors originate from a man in his late teens or twenties in good health.

The chain is built from TRBV5-6 and TRBJ2-5; 8 bases are a match to TRBD1. Germline loops: CDR1 SGHDT, CDR2 YYEEEE. The junction had 11 bases not matched to a gene; V was cut back by 6 bases and J by 1 base. This CDR3 spans 16 amino acids. The CDR3 DNA is TGTGCCAGCATCACGACGACAGGGGCGCTCCAAGAGACCCAGTACTTC. This gives the protein CASITTTGALQETQYF.

Only a few counts were recorded for this clonotype. The chain recombines TRBV5-5 with TRBJ2-1; tentative D call: TRBD1 (7 bases). The J call is uncertain, as TRBJ2-7 better fits the DNA end. CDR3 length equals 15 residues. Germline CDR1 SGHKS, CDR2 YYEKEE (reference sequence). CDR3 in DNA: TGTGCCAGCTCAGGGGGGCCCGATAATTACAATGAGCAGTACTTC. Encoded protein: CASSGGPDNYNEQYF.

The chain recombines TRBV25-1 with TRBJ2-7; D perhaps matches TRBD1 (5 bases). Trimming took 3 bases from V and 6 from J, leaving 18 bases between them. Germline lookup yields CDR1 MGHDK and CDR2 SYGVNS. The CDR3 extends over 15 amino acids. CDR3 nucleotides: TGTGCCAGCAGTGACGCTAATCCTGGCAGGGCCGAGCAGTACTTC. This gives the protein CASSDANPGRAEQYF.

Comments on this clonotype: One end of the junction fails to match germline, which may point to a read error. V and J are TRBV20-1 and TRBJ2-5, with 10 bases lining up with TRBD2. The CDR3 length is 16 residues. Germline V gene sequence: CDR1 DFQATT, CDR2 SNEGSKA (reference sequence). CDR3 coding DNA: TGCAGTGCGGACGAACCAGCGGGGGGGACCCAAGAGACCCAGCTCTTC. It codes for CSADEPAGGTQETQLF.

In regard to this clonotype: One base away lies a much larger clone, so this may be a sequencing read error. This chain joins TRBV10-3 and TRBJ1-5, with no clear D. CDR1 is ENHRY, CDR2 SYGVKD, per germline. The CDR3 totals 13 residues. The V end was cut by 5 bases, the J end by 5 bases, with 10 bases between. Here the CDR3 DNA reads TGTGCCATCAGTATCGGTGTCGATCAGCCCCAGCATTTT. It translates to CAISIGVDQPQHF.

This chain joins TRBV15 and TRBJ2-7; D unresolved. This CDR3 region has 13 residues. The germline V gene encodes CDR1 LNHNV and CDR2 YYDKDF (reference sequence). Trimming pared 0 bases from V and 6 bases from J, leaving 9 bases between. The CDR3 nucleotides read TGTGCCACCAGCAGAGAAATGCGTCGCGAGCAGTACTTC. Translating gives CATSREMRREQYF.

This CDR3 reads CASSQGRTVAKNIQYF. In nucleotides, the CDR3 is TGCGCCAGCAGCCAGGGAAGAACCGTAGCCAAAAACATTCAGTACTTC. The rearrangement uses TRBV4-1 and TRBJ2-4, with unresolved D. This CDR3 region has 16 residues. Trimming pared 3 bases from V and 0 bases from J, leaving 12 bases between. Germline lookup yields CDR1 MGHRA and CDR2 YSYEKL.

This chain connects TRBV27 to TRBJ2-1; TRBD2 matches at 8 bases. The CDR3 contains 14 residues. Germline V gives CDR1 MNHEY, CDR2 SMNVEV (reference sequence). The V segment lost 5 bases and the J segment 5 bases; nucleotides outside the gene matches: 5. The CDR3 DNA follows: TGTGCCAGCAGTCCCGGGGGGGTGCACAATGAGCAGTTCTTC. Encoded protein: CASSPGGVHNEQFF.

This clonotype was picked up many times. The chain combines TRBV20-1 with TRBJ1-2; TRBD1 matches at 10 bases. This CDR3 region has 18 residues. CDR1 and CDR2 (germline): DFQATT, SNEGSKA (reference sequence). J lost 4 bases, V lost 1 base, and 15 bases had no gene match. The CDR3 protein is CSARAAGTGELLSYGYTF. DNA of the CDR3: TGCAGTGCTAGAGCGGCGGGGACAGGGGAGTTGTTAAGCTATGGCTACACCTTC.

This clonotype was counted many times. The chain employs TRBV20-1 and TRBJ2-1; D uncertain. The CDR3 runs 13 residues. CDR1 and CDR2 (germline): DFQATT, SNEGSKA (reference sequence). Trimming took 3 bases from V and 1 from J, leaving 7 bases between them. As DNA, the CDR3 is TGCAGTGCTAGCGATCTATCCTACAATGAGCAGTTCTTC. Translated, it gives CSASDLSYNEQFF.

The chain links TRBV25-1 to TRBJ2-1; TRBD1 matches at 7 bases. The germline gives CDR1 MGHDK, CDR2 SYGVNS. After removal of 2 bases from V and 5 bases from J, the junction contained 6 bases not matched to a gene. There are 15 residues in the CDR3. The CDR3 sequence is CASSEGRGGNNEQFF. The CDR3 DNA is TGTGCCAGCAGTGAAGGGCGAGGGGGCAACAATGAGCAGTTCTTC.

In DNA form, the CDR3 reads TGTGCCAGCAGTGAAGGCCGTGGCAACGTCCTGACTTTC. It translates to CASSEGRGNVLTF. The chain has TRBV6-1 and TRBJ2-6; no definite D call. The CDR3 is 13 residues long. Germline CDR1 is MNHNS and CDR2 is SASEGT. The ends were cut back, 1 base at V and 9 bases at J, with 7 bases in the middle.

This chain joins TRBV3-1 and TRBJ2-7, with TRBD1 identical over 9 bases. V was pared by 3 bases and J by 2 bases, with 8 bases of the junction left unmatched. The germline V gene has CDR1 LGHDT and CDR2 YNNKEL (reference sequence). CDR3 length: 16 amino acids. CDR3 amino acids: CASSHSTGQGPYEQYF. In DNA form, the CDR3 reads TGTGCCAGCAGCCACTCCACGGGACAGGGACCCTACGAGCAGTACTTC.

The V gene is TRBV5-5, the J gene TRBJ1-5; maybe TRBD1 (5 bases). Germline V gene data show CDR1 as SGHKS and CDR2 as YYEKEE (reference sequence). V lost 4 bases, J lost 0 bases, and 11 bases lay in between. CDR3 length: 15 amino acids. The CDR3 DNA reads TGTGCCAGCAGCGAGGGACCGCGTAGCAATCAGCCCCAGCATTTT. This codes for CASSEGPRSNQPQHF.

This clonotype was found many times. The chain has TRBV12-3 or TRBV12-4 and TRBJ1-2, with D perhaps TRBD1 (5 bases). V lost 6 bases, J lost 4 bases, and 12 bases lay in between. CDR3 size: 13 residues. The CDR3 loop is CASSRDGTYGYTF. The DNA of the CDR3 is TGTGCCAGCAGCCGCGACGGGACCTATGGCTACACCTTC.

This clonotype was seen more than once but under ten times. The V and J genes are TRBV27 and TRBJ1-2, with a weak D call TRBD1 (5 bases). Deletions cut 1 base from V and 0 bases from J, with 12 bases between. The CDR3 is 16 amino acids. Germline V gene sequence: CDR1 MNHEY, CDR2 SMNVEV (reference sequence). The CDR3, as DNA: TGTGCCAGCAGTTTATTGGGGCAGGCCGCTAACTATGGCTACACCTTC. Protein: CASSLLGQAANYGYTF.

The table lists this clonotype with a few counts. One junction end disagrees with the germline gene, perhaps due to a read error. This rearrangement joins TRBV30 to TRBJ1-2; D gene unclear. CDR1 GTSNPN and CDR2 SVGIG come from the germline V gene (reference sequence). The CDR3 length is 11 residues. The DNA of the CDR3 is TGTGCCGGGAGTAGGGTGGGGGGCTACACCTTC. It yields the protein CAGSRVGGYTF.

On this clonotype: One base away lies a much larger clone, so this may be a sequencing read error. The V call is TRBV5-1, the J call TRBJ2-1, with 8 bases fitting TRBD1. Judging by the DNA end, TRBJ2-7 fits better; the J call may be wrong. Germline lookup yields CDR1 SGHRS and CDR2 YFSETQ. This CDR3 is 16 amino acids long. The CDR3 DNA reads as TGCGCCAGCAGCCAGAAGGACAGGGCCCTCTACAATGAGCAGTACTTC. This encodes CASSQKDRALYNEQYF.

J is TRBJ1-6 and V is TRBV7-2; 7 bases line up with TRBD1. V was clipped by 5 bases and J by 9 bases; unmatched bases: 4. Germline-derived CDR1 and CDR2 are SGHTA and FQGNSA. The CDR3 totals 13 residues. This CDR3 reads CASSAGTASPLHF. The CDR3 DNA sequence: TGTGCCAGCAGCGCCGGGACAGCTTCACCCCTCCACTTT.

This clonotype appeared a few times. The chain recombines TRBV7-7 with TRBJ2-7, with 9 nucleotides matching TRBD1. Germline V gene lookup returns CDR1 SSHAT and CDR2 FNYEAQ (reference sequence). This CDR3 region has 14 residues. After removal of 5 bases from V and 7 bases from J, the junction contained 9 bases not matched to a gene. The CDR3 loop is CASSKQGAYNEQYF. CDR3 coding DNA: TGTGCCAGCAGCAAACAGGGGGCTTACAATGAGCAGTACTTC.

This chain links TRBV20-1 with TRBJ2-7, with D tentatively TRBD1 or TRBD2 (5 bases each). Germline lookup yields CDR1 DFQATT and CDR2 SNEGSKA (reference sequence). CDR3 size: 14 residues. V shed 0 bases and J shed 6 bases, with 15 bases lying between them. The CDR3 loop is CSAREGELPGEQYF. CDR3 DNA: TGCAGTGCTAGAGAGGGGGAACTACCGGGCGAGCAGTACTTC.

The V call is TRBV20-1, the J call TRBJ2-3; D remains unclear. This CDR3 region has 15 residues. V lost 0 bases, J lost 1 base, and 11 bases lay in between. Looked up from germline, CDR1 is DFQATT and CDR2 is SNEGSKA (reference sequence). CDR3 in DNA: TGCAGTGCTAGAGATGACCGCCCGGGCACAGATACGCAGTATTTT. Its protein product is CSARDDRPGTDTQYF.

Comments on this clonotype: At one end the junction does not follow the germline gene, possibly because of a read error. The chain combines TRBV3-1 with TRBJ1-5, with D unresolved. Per germline, CDR1 LGHDT and CDR2 YNNKEL (reference sequence). This CDR3 region has 14 residues. The CDR3 DNA follows: TGTGCCCGCAGCCGCGGTCTGGGGAATCAGCCCCAGCATTTT. This translates into CARSRGLGNQPQHF.

CDR3 bases: TGTGCCAGCAGCTTGGGGGCCTTCCCCTATGAGCAGTTCTTC. Translation gives CASSLGAFPYEQFF. The chain combines TRBV5-6 with TRBJ2-1; no firm D call. The CDR3 has 14 residues. Trimming shortened V by 0 bases and J by 8 bases, and 12 bases separated the two germline ends. The germline gives CDR1 SGHDT, CDR2 YYEEEE.

The chain links TRBV9 to TRBJ2-3, with D perhaps matching TRBD1 (5 bases). CDR1 is SGDLS, CDR2 YYNGEE, per germline. V shed 6 bases and J shed 1 base, with 12 bases lying between them. The length of the CDR3 is 14 residues. CDR3 region: CASTKGRGTDTQYF. The CDR3 coding sequence is TGTGCCAGCACCAAGGGCAGGGGCACAGATACGCAGTATTTT. The full variable domain, rest sourced from reference TRBV9 and TRBJ2-3, is DSGVTQTPKHLITATGQRVTLRCSPRSGDLSVYWYQQSLDQGLQFLIQYYNGEERAKGNILERFSAQQFPDLHSELNLSSLELGDSALYFCASTKGRGTDTQYFGPGTRLTVL.

In regard to this clonotype: This may arise from a read error, as a much more abundant clone is one base away. V and J are TRBV2 and TRBJ2-5, with TRBD2 matching 7 bases. The germline V gene encodes CDR1 SNHLY and CDR2 FYNNEI. The CDR3 contains 14 residues. CDR3 residues: CASSVPAGQGTQYF. In DNA, the CDR3 is TGTGCCAGCAGTGTCCCAGCGGGGCAAGGGACCCAGTACTTC.

This chain links TRBV20-1 with TRBJ2-2; TRBD2 matches 7 bases. This CDR3 spans 14 amino acids. Trimming cost V 1 base and J 7 bases; bases outside gene matches: 6. Per the germline V gene, CDR1 is DFQATT and CDR2 is SNEGSKA (reference sequence). The CDR3 loop reads CSARALGEGGELFF. CDR3 coding DNA: TGCAGTGCTAGAGCCTTAGGGGAGGGCGGGGAGCTGTTTTTT.